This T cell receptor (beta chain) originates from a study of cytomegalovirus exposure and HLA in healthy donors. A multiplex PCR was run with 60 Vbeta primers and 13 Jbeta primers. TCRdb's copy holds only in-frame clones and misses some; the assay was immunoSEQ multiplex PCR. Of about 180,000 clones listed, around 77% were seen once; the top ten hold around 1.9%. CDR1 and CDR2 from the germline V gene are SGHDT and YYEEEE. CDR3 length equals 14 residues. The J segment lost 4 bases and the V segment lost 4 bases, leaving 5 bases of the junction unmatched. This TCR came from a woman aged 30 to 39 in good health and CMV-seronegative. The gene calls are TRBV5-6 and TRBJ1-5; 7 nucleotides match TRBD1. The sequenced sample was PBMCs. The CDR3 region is CASSVTGHNQPQHF. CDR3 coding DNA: TGTGCCAGCAGCGTGACAGGGCATAATCAGCCCCAGCATTTT.